This TCR beta chain stems from a study of shared clonotypes between healthy human individuals. Overall study context: Every donor yielded three CD4 naive, three CD4 memory, two CD8 naive and one CD8 memory plate.

This clone is a singleton in its sample. Genomic DNA of every subset was divided equally among multiple immunoSEQ plates. TCRdb's table, derived via immunoSEQ multiplex PCR, lists solely in-frame clones and lacks some. Seen here are over 2 million clones, 90% to 95% observed once, and the top ten hold 0.13%. V trimming: 3 bases; J trimming: 5 bases; junction bases outside the gene matches: 4. There are 14 residues in the CDR3. Germline V gives CDR1 SGDLS, CDR2 YYNGEE. The chain joins TRBV9 to TRBJ2-2, with TRBD2 identical over 7 bases. The sequence derives from a man aged 18 to 29 in good health. What was sequenced was naive CD4+ T cells sorted from blood. Noted subset: CD45RA+ positively selected. Here the CDR3 reads CASSAGGWTGELFF. CDR3 DNA sequence: TGTGCCAGCAGCGCGGGAGGATGGACCGGGGAGCTGTTTTTT. The full variable domain, its missing parts supplied by reference TRBV9 and TRBJ2-2, is DSGVTQTPKHLITATGQRVTLRCSPRSGDLSVYWYQQSLDQGLQFLIQYYNGEERAKGNILERFSAQQFPDLHSELNLSSLELGDSALYFCASSAGGWTGELFFGEGSRLTVL.